A single sample is the source of the 16 T cell receptor beta chains below, sequenced in a study of CDR3 diversity in severe acne. TCRdb re-called the PCR reads through MiXCR, storing one row per CDR3 protein. Of tens of thousands of distinct CDR3 sequences in the sample, approximately 51% were seen once. The specimen was blood. Every receptor here comes from a male donor in good health, without acne.

On this clonotype itself: The junction does not match germline at one end; this may be a read error. The rearrangement uses TRBV2 and TRBJ2-2, with TRBD2 matching 11 bases. The CDR3 totals 15 residues. The germline gives CDR1 SNHLY, CDR2 FYNNEI. The CDR3, as DNA: TGTGCCAGCAGTGTAACTAGCGGGGGTATGGGGGAGCCGTTTTTT. Translating it yields CASSVTSGGMGEPFF.

This sequence joins TRBV7-6 and TRBJ2-7; possible D gene TRBD1, 6 bases. This CDR3 has 15 amino acids. The V end lost 1 base, the J end lost 3 bases, and 13 bases lay between the germline ends. Germline V CDR1 and CDR2: SGHVS, FNYEAQ. The CDR3 DNA reads TGTGCCAGCAGCTTAGAGTCAGGGGCCCACTACGAGCAGTACTTC. The encoded protein is CASSLESGAHYEQYF.

This chain joins TRBV28 and TRBJ2-5; D may match TRBD1 or TRBD2 (7 bases each). Germline V gene sequence: CDR1 MDHEN, CDR2 SYDVKM. V was trimmed by 6 bases and J by 4 bases, leaving 15 bases between them. The CDR3 spans 14 residues. The CDR3 DNA reads as TGTGCCAGCAGCTGGGGAGGGGGCGGAGAGACCCAGTACTTC. Its translation is CASSWGGGGETQYF. Using reference TRBV28 and TRBJ2-5 for the parts outside the CDR3, the full variable domain is DVKVTQSSRYLVKRTGEKVFLECVQDMDHENMFWYRQDPGLGLRLIYFSYDVKMKEKGDIPEGYSVSREKKERFSLILESASTNQTSMYLCASSWGGGGETQYFGPGTRLLVL.

V gene TRBV4-1 combines with J gene TRBJ2-5; TRBD2 matches at 7 bases. Trimming at V came to 1 base and at J to 5 bases, leaving 1 base not matched to a gene. CDR1 is MGHRA, CDR2 YSYEKL, per germline. The CDR3 runs to 13 residues. The CDR3 sequence is CASSQGGGETQYF. DNA for the CDR3: TGCGCCAGCAGCCAAGGGGGAGGGGAGACCCAGTACTTC.

The chain combines TRBV7-8 with TRBJ2-2; TRBD1 or TRBD2 may be the D gene (6 bases each). Germline CDR1 and CDR2: SGHVS and FQNEAQ. V lost 0 bases and J 8 bases, leaving 10 bases between the germline ends. There are 14 residues in the CDR3. CDR3 amino acids: CASSLAGGTGELFF. DNA for the CDR3: TGTGCCAGCAGCTTAGCGGGGGGCACTGGGGAGCTGTTTTTT.

The V and J genes are TRBV15 and TRBJ2-5, with no clear D. CDR1 LNHNV and CDR2 YYDKDF come from the germline V gene (reference sequence). Between the trimmed V and J ends, which lost 5 bases and 6 bases, there was a span of 16 bases. The CDR3 has 14 amino acids. This CDR3 is CATSGRTLLQTQYF. DNA for the CDR3: TGTGCCACCAGCGGAAGAACCTTGCTGCAGACCCAGTACTTC.

The chain joins TRBV7-9 to TRBJ1-2; no clear D. This CDR3 contains 14 residues. The germline V gene encodes CDR1 SEHNR and CDR2 FQNEAQ (reference sequence). V lost 5 bases and J lost 5, with 15 bases in between. The CDR3 here is CASSPLRLGYGYTF. The CDR3 DNA reads TGTGCCAGCAGCCCACTTCGCCTTGGGTATGGCTACACCTTC.

About this clonotype itself: At one end, the junction sequence differs from germline, possibly due to a read error. The DNA for the CDR3 is TGCGCCAGCAGCTTGGCCGGGACAGGGGGCAATCAGCCCCAGCATTTT. The encoded protein is CASSLAGTGGNQPQHF. The J gene is TRBJ1-5, the V gene TRBV9; 10 bases are a match to TRBD1. Germline CDR1 SGDLS, CDR2 YYNGEE. The CDR3 has 16 amino acids.

Regarding this clonotype: One junction end disagrees with the germline gene, perhaps due to a read error. This chain joins TRBV7-2 and TRBJ2-7; the match to TRBD2 covers 14 bases. The germline gives CDR1 SGHTA, CDR2 FQGNSA. CDR3 size: 20 residues. CDR3 in amino acids: CASSLVPPPGLAGAQYEQYF. CDR3 coding DNA: TGTGCCAGCAGCCTAGTCCCACCTCCGGGACTAGCGGGGGCGCAGTACGAGCAGTACTTT.

The chain recombines TRBV6-1 with TRBJ2-7, with TRBD2 matching over 7 bases. The CDR3 totals 13 residues. Germline values: CDR1 MNHNS, CDR2 SASEGT. Trimming at V came to 6 bases and at J to 3 bases, leaving 5 bases not matched to a gene. The CDR3 nucleotides are TGTGCCAGCAGGCTCAGGACTAGCTACGAGCAGTACTTC. Translated: CASRLRTSYEQYF.

Comment on this clonotype: Compared with germline, one end of the junction differs, possibly owing to a read error. This rearrangement joins TRBV9 to TRBJ2-7, with 8 bases lining up with TRBD2. The CDR3 runs 15 residues. Germline V CDR1 and CDR2: SGDLS, YYNGEE. Here the CDR3 DNA reads TGTGCCGGCAGCGGCAGCGGGAGTGCCTCCTACGAGCAGTACTTC. Translating gives CAGSGSGSASYEQYF.

V usage is TRBV19 and J usage is TRBJ2-7, with D uncertain. The germline V gene encodes CDR1 LNHDA and CDR2 SQIVND (reference sequence). Trimming took off 2 bases at V and 0 bases at J, with 8 bases between the two ends. The CDR3 contains 14 residues. CDR3 protein: CASSILADSYEQYF. Here the CDR3 DNA reads TGTGCCAGTAGTATACTGGCGGACTCCTACGAGCAGTACTTC.

This clonotype appeared a single time. This rearrangement joins TRBV19 to TRBJ1-2, with 10 positions matching TRBD1. V lost 3 bases and J lost 4; bases outside the gene matches: 2. The CDR3 extends over 14 amino acids. Germline CDR1 and CDR2: LNHDA and SQIVND (reference sequence). As DNA, the CDR3 is TGTGCCAGTAGTATGGGACAGGGGACCTATGGCTACACCTTC. Translation: CASSMGQGTYGYTF. Looking up the rest from reference TRBV19 and TRBJ1-2 gives the full variable domain: DGGITQSPKYLFRKEGQNVTLSCEQNLNHDAMYWYRQDPGQGLRLIYYSQIVNDFQKGDIAEGYSVSREKKESFPLTVTSAQKNPTAFYLCASSMGQGTYGYTFGSGTRLTVV.

This chain links TRBV7-3 with TRBJ2-3; 8 bases line up with TRBD2. This CDR3 spans 13 amino acids. The germline CDR1 and CDR2 sequences are SGHTA and FQGTGA. Unmatched junction bases numbered 8, after V lost 10 bases and J lost 5 bases. CDR3 nucleotides: TGTGCCACCAAACGGGGGGGTGAAGATACGCAGTATTTT. Translated: CATKRGGEDTQYF.

This clonotype was recorded many times. With a much larger clone just one base away, this may be a read error. The V gene is TRBV28, the J gene TRBJ1-1; TRBD1 agrees at 12 bases. The CDR3 covers 17 residues. CDR1 MDHEN and CDR2 SYDVKM come from the germline V gene. The CDR3 sequence: CAGSQLSGTGGLAEAFF. In nucleotides, the CDR3 is TGTGCCGGCAGTCAGCTTTCCGGGACAGGGGGCTTGGCTGAAGCTTTCTTT.

The V call is TRBV24-1, the J call TRBJ2-7, with 12 bases fitting TRBD2. After removal of 4 bases from V and 3 bases from J, the junction contained 9 bases not matched to a gene. The CDR3 length is 17 residues. Germline V lookup: CDR1 KGHDR, CDR2 SFDVKD. The CDR3 is CATSDYKRTSGNYEQYF. Written as DNA, the CDR3 is TGTGCCACCAGTGACTACAAGCGGACTAGCGGGAACTACGAGCAGTACTTC.